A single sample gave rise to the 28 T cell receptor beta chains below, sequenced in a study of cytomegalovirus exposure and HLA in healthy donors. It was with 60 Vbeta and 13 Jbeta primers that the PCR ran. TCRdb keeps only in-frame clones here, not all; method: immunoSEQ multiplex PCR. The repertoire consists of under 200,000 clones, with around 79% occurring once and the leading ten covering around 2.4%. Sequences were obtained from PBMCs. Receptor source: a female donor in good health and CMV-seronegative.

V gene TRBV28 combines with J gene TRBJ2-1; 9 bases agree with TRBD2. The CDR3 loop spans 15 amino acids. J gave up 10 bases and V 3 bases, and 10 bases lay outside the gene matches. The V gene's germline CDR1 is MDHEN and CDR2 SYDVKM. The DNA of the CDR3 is TGTGCCAGCAGTTTCCTAGCGGGGATGATTCAGGAGCAGTTCTTC. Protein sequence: CASSFLAGMIQEQFF.

In nucleotides, the CDR3 is TGTGCCAGCAGCCCGGACAGGGAAAGTTCACCCCTCCACTTT. Protein sequence: CASSPDRESSPLHF. The chain is built from TRBV7-2 and TRBJ1-6; 8 positions match TRBD1. The CDR3 runs 14 residues. V lost 5 bases to trimming and J lost 9 bases; unmatched junction nucleotides: 6. Germline CDR1 reads SGHTA; CDR2 reads FQGNSA.

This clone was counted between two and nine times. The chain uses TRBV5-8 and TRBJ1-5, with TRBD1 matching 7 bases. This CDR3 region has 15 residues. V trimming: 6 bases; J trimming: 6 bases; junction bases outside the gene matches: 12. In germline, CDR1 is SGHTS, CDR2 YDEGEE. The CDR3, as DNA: TGTGCCAGCACCTCTAGGAGGCAGGGGGGTCAGCCCCAGCATTTT. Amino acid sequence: CASTSRRQGGQPQHF.

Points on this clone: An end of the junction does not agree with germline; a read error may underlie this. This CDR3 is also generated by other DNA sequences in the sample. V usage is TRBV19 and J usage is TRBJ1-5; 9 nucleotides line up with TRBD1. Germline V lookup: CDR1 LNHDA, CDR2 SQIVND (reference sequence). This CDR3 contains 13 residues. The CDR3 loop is CASRDRGSQPQHF. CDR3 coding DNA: TGTGCCAGTAGAGACAGGGGGTCTCAGCCCCAGCACTTT.

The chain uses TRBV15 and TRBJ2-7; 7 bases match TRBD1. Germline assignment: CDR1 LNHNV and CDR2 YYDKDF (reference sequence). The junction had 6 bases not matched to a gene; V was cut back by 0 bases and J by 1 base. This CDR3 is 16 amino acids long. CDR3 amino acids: CATSRDRPTGSYEQYF. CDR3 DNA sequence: TGTGCCACCAGCAGAGACCGCCCGACAGGGTCCTACGAGCAGTACTTC.

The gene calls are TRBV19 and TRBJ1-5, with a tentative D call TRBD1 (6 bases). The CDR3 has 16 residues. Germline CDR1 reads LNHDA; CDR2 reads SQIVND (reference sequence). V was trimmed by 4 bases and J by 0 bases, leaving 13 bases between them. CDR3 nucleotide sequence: TGTGCCAGTAGTACCACCGGGACATTTAGCAATCAGCCCCAGCATTTT. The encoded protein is CASSTTGTFSNQPQHF.

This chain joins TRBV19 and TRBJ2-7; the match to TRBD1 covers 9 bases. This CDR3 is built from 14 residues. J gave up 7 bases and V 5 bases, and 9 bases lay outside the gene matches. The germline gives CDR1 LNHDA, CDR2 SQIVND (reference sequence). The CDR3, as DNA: TGTGCCAGTAGTTCGGACAGGGGCCGTGGGGAGCAGTACTTC. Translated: CASSSDRGRGEQYF. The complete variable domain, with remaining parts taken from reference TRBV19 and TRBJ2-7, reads DGGITQSPKYLFRKEGQNVTLSCEQNLNHDAMYWYRQDPGQGLRLIYYSQIVNDFQKGDIAEGYSVSREKKESFPLTVTSAQKNPTAFYLCASSSDRGRGEQYFGPGTRLTVT.

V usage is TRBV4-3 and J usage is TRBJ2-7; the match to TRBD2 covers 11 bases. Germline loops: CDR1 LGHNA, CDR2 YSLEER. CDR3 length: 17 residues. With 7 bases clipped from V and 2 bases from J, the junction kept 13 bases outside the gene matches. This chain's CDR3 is CASTSTLGLAGTYEQYF. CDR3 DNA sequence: TGCGCCAGCACCTCCACCCTCGGACTAGCGGGCACCTACGAGCAGTACTTC.

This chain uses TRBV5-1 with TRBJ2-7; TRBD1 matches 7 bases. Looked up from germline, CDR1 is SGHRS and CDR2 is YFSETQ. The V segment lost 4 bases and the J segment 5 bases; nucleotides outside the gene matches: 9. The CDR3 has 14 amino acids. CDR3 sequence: CASSPRTGNDEQYF. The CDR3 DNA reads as TGCGCCAGCAGCCCTCGGACAGGTAACGACGAGCAGTACTTC.

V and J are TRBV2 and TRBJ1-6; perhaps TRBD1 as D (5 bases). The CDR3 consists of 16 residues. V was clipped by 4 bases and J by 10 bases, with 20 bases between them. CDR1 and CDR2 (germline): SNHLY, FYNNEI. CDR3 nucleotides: TGTGCCAGCAGTGGGGGGGTTGGATCAGGTCTCTCACCCCTCCACTTT. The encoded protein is CASSGGVGSGLSPLHF.

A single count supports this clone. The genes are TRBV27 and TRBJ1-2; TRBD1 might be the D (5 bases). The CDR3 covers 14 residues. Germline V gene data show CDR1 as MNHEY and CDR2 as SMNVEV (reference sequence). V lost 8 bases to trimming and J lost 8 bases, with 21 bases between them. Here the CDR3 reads CASRSGVGTEGYTF. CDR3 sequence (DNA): TGTGCCAGCCGATCGGGGGTAGGGACGGAAGGCTACACCTTC.

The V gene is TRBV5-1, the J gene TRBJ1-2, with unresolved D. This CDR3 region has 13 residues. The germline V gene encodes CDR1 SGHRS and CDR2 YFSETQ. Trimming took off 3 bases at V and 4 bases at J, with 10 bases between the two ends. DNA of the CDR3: TGCGCCAGCAGCTCACGACTGGCCTATGGCTACACCTTC. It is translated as CASSSRLAYGYTF.

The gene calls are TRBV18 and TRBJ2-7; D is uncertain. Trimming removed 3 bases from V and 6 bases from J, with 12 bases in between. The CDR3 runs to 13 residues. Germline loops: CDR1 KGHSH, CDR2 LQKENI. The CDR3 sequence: CASSPLEVGEQYF. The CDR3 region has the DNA TGTGCCAGCTCACCTCTAGAAGTGGGCGAGCAGTACTTC. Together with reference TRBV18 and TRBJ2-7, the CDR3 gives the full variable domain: NAGVMQNPRHLVRRRGQEARLRCSPMKGHSHVYWYRQLPEEGLKFMVYLQKENIIDESGMPKERFSAEFPKEGPSILRIQQVVRGDSAAYFCASSPLEVGEQYFGPGTRLTVT.

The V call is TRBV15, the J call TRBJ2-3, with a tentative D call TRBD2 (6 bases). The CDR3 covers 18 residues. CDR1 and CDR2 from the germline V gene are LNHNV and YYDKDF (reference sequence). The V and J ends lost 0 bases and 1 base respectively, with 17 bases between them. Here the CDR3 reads CATSRDWAGSLGTDTQYF. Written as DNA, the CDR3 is TGTGCCACCAGCAGAGATTGGGCGGGGAGCCTCGGCACAGATACGCAGTATTTT.

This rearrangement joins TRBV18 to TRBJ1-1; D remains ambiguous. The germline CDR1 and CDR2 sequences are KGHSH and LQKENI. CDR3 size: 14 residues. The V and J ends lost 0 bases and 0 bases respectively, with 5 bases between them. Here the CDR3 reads CASSPPIVNTEAFF. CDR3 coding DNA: TGTGCCAGCTCACCACCGATAGTGAACACTGAAGCTTTCTTT.

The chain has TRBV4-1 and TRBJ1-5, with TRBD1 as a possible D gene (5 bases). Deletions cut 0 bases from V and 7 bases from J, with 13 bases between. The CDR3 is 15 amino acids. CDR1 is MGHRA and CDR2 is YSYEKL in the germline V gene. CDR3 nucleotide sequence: TGCGCCAGCAGCCAAGAAAGGGGAACCTACCAGCCCCAGCATTTT. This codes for CASSQERGTYQPQHF.

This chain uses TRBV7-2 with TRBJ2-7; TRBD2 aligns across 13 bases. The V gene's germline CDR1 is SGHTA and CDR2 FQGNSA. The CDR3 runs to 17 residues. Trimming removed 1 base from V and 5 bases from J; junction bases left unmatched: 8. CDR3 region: CASSLGRTSGGPDEQYF. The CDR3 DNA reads TGTGCCAGCAGCTTAGGGCGGACTAGCGGGGGTCCCGACGAGCAGTACTTC. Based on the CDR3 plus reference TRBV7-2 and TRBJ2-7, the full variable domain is GAGVSQSPSNKVTEKGKDVELRCDPISGHTALYWYRQSLGQGLEFLIYFQGNSAPDKSGLPSDRFSAERTGGSVSTLTIQRTQQEDSAVYLCASSLGRTSGGPDEQYFGPGTRLTVT.

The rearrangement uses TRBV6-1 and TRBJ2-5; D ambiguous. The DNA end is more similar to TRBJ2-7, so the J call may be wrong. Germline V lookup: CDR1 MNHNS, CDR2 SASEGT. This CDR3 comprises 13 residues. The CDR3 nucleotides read TGTGCCAGCAGTGAAGTTGCCTCCTACGAGCAGTACTTC. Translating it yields CASSEVASYEQYF.

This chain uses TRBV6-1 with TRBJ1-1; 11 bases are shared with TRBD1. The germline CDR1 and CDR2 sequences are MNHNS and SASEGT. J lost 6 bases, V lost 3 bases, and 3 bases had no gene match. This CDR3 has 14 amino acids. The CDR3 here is CASSDRTGGPEAFF. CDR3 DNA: TGTGCCAGCAGTGATCGGACAGGGGGCCCTGAAGCTTTCTTT.

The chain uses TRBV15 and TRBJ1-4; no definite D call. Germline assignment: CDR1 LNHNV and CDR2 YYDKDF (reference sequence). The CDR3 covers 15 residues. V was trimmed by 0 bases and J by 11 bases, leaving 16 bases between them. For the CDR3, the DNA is TGTGCCACCAGCAGAGATCCCCCGCCGCGAAATAAACTGTTTTTT. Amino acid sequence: CATSRDPPPRNKLFF.

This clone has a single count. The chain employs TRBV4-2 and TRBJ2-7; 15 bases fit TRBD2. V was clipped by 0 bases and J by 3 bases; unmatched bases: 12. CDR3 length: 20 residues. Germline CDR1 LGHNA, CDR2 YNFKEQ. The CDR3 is CASSQDYSGLAGGPIYEQYF. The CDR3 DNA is TGTGCCAGCAGCCAAGATTATTCGGGACTAGCGGGGGGTCCCATCTACGAGCAGTACTTC.

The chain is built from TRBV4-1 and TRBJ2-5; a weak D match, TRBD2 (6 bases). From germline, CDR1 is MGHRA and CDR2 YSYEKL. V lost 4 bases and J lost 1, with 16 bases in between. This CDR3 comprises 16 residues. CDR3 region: CASSRRLEGPQETQYF. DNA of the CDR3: TGCGCCAGCAGCCGCCGTTTGGAGGGGCCCCAAGAGACCCAGTACTTC.

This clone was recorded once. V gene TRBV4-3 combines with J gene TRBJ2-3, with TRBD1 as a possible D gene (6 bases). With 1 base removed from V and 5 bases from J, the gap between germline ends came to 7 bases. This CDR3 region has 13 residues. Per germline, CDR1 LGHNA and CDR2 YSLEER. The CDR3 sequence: CASSQADRDTQYF. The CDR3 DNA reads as TGCGCCAGCAGCCAAGCGGACAGAGATACGCAGTATTTT.

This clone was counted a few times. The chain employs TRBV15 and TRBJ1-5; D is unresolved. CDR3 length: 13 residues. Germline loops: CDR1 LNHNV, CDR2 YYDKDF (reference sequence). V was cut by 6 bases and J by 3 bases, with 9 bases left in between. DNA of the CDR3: TGTGCCACCAGTCCCAGGTCCAATCAGCCCCAGCATTTT. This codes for CATSPRSNQPQHF.

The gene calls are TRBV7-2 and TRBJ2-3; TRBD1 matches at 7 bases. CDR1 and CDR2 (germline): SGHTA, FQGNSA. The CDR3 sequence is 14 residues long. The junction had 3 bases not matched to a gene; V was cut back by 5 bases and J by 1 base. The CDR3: CASSDGQGTDTQYF. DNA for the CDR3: TGTGCCAGCAGCGACGGACAGGGCACAGATACGCAGTATTTT.

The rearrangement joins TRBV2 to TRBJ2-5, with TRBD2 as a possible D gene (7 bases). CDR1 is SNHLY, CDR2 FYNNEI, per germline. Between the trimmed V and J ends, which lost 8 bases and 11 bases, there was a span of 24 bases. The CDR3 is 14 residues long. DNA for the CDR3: TGTGCCAGCGGGTGGAGTAGCGGAGGGGGGGAGCAGTACTTC. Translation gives CASGWSSGGGEQYF.

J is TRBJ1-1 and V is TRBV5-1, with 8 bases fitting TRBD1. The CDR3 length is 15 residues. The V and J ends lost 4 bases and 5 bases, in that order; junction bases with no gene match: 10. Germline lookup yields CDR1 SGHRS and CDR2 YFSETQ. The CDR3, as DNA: TGCGCCAGCAGCCCCAACGCACAGGGGGGTACTGAAGCTTTCTTT. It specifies CASSPNAQGGTEAFF.

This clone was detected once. DNA of the CDR3: TGCGCCAGCAGCCCTGGGAGGGTTTCACCCCTCCACTTT. Its translation is CASSPGRVSPLHF. This chain connects TRBV5-1 to TRBJ1-6; no reliable D call. V dropped 4 bases and J dropped 9 bases, with 11 bases sitting between them. CDR3 length: 13 residues. Germline-derived CDR1 and CDR2 are SGHRS and YFSETQ.